This T cell receptor (beta chain) was profiled in a study of vaccination and CD4 T cells after COVID-19 (dated by TCRdb to between 2021 and 2022). A note on the overall study: Convalescent patients had a positive SARS-CoV-2 result on nasal swab PCR, and of these patients, 8 or 9 had mild disease and one had severe disease. In the convalescent cohort there were six males and four females, among whom were two Hispanic individuals, seven Caucasians, two Asians and one multiracial person. Participants got two doses of the Pfizer-BioNTech BNT162b2 vaccine (n=8) or two doses of the Moderna mRNA-1273 vaccine (n=2). Post-COVID blood samples from convalescent patients were collected a median of about 100 days after diagnosis, with a range of about 30 to 170 days. Post-vaccine blood samples were taken a median of about 72 days after the second vaccine dose, with a range of roughly 13 to 250 days. Overlapping spike peptide pools from SARS-CoV-2 and from the common cold coronaviruses HCoV-NL63, HCoV-OC43 and HCoV-229E were used as culture stimuli. In control cultures, a CEFX viral epitope pool was used as positive control, an HIV-1 Nef peptide pool was used as negative control, or no peptide was added. In ten to eleven COVID-19 convalescent patients and a handful of infection-naive healthy vaccine recipients, the spike-specific CD4+ TCR repertoire before mRNA vaccination was compared with the repertoire after mRNA vaccination.

V and J are truncated by 7 bases and 4 bases respectively, leaving an intervening sequence of 10 bases. Via the germline V gene, CDR1 is SNHLY and CDR2 FYNNEI. Its CDR3 holds 12 amino acids, cysteine through phenylalanine. The read is trimmed to its CDR3 DNA, 36 bases read in frame from base 1. Concerning this clonotype itself: Its antigen specificity is not known. No base quality information exists; no much larger clone differs at one position.

According to the study, the label for this sample's treatment or condition signals: roughly 11-day PBMC culture with coronavirus spike peptide pools or control peptides (ViraFEST assay). The study used the ViraFEST assay, which expanded antigen-specific T cells with peptide pools and then identified expanded clonotypes by TCR sequencing. The positive SARS-CoV-2 PCR tests of the convalescent patients were dated from March to December 2020, before the Alpha, Beta and Delta variants emerged in the United States. PBMCs were cultured at approximately 2.1 million per well in IMDM supplemented with roughly 5.2% human AB serum and about 9.6 IU/ml IL-2, with approximately 10 ug/ml peptide pools added. Half of the culture medium was replaced with fresh IL-2-containing medium on days 3 and 7. After 10 days of culture, CD4+ T cells were isolated by negative selection with the EasySep CD4+ T cell isolation kit. Ficoll-Paque Plus gradient centrifugation was used to isolate PBMCs from whole blood, and the isolated PBMCs were then either used fresh or cryopreserved at -140C. In general, triplicate wells were set up for every culture condition.

The library was made by PCR. DNA from cultured CD4+ T cells underwent TCR sequencing with the Oncomine TCR Beta short-read assay at the Johns Hopkins FTIC core. Genomic DNA was extracted from the cultured CD4+ T cells with the QIAamp micro DNA kit. Oncomine TCR Beta libraries made from cultured CD4+ T cells were pooled using unique dual indexes and sequenced on an Illumina iSeq 100. Under the source paper's analysis protocol: Non-productive sequences were filtered out, and CDR3s that did not start with C, did not end with F or W, or were shorter than 7 amino acids were discarded. The MANAFEST web application identified antigen-specific clonotypes by comparing peptide-stimulated wells against reference wells and other culture wells. Positive clones required FDR below 0.05, an odds ratio above 5, and productive frequency above 0.1% in at least two of three replicate wells. Cross-reactive clonotypes were defined as significantly expanded in both SARS-CoV-2 spike wells and at least one common cold coronavirus spike condition. Levenshtein distances (stringdist) and unrooted phylogenetic trees (ape) in R version 3.6.1 were used to assess CDR3 homology. The raw public reads went through TCRdb reprocessing: fastp at Q25, MiXCR clone calling, in-frame beta chains kept. All rows with the same CDR3 protein become a single entry with the most common DNA and genes. The V and J calls were determined by TCRdb, not by the authors. The sample table lists 9,500 to 15,000 distinct CDR3 sequences, about 60% of them with a count of one. The ten largest account for 7.1% of the sample.

Broader findings and caveats from the paper: Among the post-vaccine SARS-CoV-2-reactive clones in convalescent patients, a median around 90% showed up only after vaccination, which suggests vaccine-specific priming. Only a relatively small number of convalescent patients were included in the study, and early timepoints following natural infection were not analyzed. In convalescent patients, nearly all vaccine-specific clones (304 of 307) were found to be mono-reactive for SARS-CoV-2 spike rather than cross-reactive with common cold coronaviruses. An increase in the median number of SARS-CoV-2-reactive clonotypes from approximately 20 after infection to roughly 36 after vaccination was observed, but the change was not found to be significant.

The chain was built from TRBV2 and TRBJ1-2; no D gene call is confident. Source: CD4+ T cells from blood, cultured in vitro, taken before SARS-CoV-2 vaccination. This sequence was found in a human donor who had recovered from COVID-19. The CDR3 protein sequence reads: CASNPLLYGYTF. The sequenced DNA is TGTGCCAGCAACCCTCTCCTCTATGGCTACACCTTC.